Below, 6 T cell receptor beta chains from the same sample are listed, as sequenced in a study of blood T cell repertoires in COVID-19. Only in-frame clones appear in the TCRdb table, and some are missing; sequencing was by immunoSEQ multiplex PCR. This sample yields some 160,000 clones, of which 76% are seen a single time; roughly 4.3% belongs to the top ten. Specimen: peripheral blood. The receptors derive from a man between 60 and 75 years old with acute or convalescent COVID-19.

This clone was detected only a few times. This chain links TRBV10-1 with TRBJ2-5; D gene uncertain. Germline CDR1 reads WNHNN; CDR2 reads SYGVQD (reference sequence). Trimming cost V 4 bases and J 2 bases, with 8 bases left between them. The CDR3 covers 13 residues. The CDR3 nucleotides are TGCGCCAGCAGTGTCCGCGGACAAGAGACCCAGTACTTC. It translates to CASSVRGQETQYF.

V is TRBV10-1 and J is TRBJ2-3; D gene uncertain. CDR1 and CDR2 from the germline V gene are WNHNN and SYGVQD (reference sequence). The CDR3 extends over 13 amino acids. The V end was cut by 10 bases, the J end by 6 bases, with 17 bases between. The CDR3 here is CANPTSSRDTQYF. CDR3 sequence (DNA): TGCGCCAACCCGACTTCTAGTAGGGATACGCAGTATTTT.

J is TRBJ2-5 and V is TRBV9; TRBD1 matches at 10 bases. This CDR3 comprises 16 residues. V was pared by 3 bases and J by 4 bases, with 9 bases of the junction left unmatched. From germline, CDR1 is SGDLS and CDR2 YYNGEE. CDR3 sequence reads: CASSGTGTGAPETQYF. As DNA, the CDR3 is TGTGCCAGCAGCGGAACCGGGACAGGGGCTCCAGAGACCCAGTACTTC.

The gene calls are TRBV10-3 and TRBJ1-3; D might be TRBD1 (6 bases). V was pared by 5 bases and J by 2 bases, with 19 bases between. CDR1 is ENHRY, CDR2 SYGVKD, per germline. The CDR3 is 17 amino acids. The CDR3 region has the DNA TGTGCCATCAGTCCCCGTCCGCTCACAGGGACTGGAAACACCATATATTTT. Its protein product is CAISPRPLTGTGNTIYF.

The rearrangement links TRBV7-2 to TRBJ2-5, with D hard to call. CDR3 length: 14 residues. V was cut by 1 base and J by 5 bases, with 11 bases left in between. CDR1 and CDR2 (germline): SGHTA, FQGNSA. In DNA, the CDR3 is TGTGCCAGCAGCTTAGGGAGTAGTTGGGAGACCCAGTACTTC. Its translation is CASSLGSSWETQYF. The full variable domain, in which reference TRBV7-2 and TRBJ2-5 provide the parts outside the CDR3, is GAGVSQSPSNKVTEKGKDVELRCDPISGHTALYWYRQSLGQGLEFLIYFQGNSAPDKSGLPSDRFSAERTGGSVSTLTIQRTQQEDSAVYLCASSLGSSWETQYFGPGTRLLVL.

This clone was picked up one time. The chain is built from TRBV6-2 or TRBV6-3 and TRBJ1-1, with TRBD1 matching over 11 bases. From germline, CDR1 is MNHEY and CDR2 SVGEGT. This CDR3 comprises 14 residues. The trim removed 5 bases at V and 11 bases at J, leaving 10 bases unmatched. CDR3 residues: CASSTGQGAFIAFF. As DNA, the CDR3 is TGTGCCAGCAGTACCGGACAGGGGGCGTTTATCGCTTTCTTT.